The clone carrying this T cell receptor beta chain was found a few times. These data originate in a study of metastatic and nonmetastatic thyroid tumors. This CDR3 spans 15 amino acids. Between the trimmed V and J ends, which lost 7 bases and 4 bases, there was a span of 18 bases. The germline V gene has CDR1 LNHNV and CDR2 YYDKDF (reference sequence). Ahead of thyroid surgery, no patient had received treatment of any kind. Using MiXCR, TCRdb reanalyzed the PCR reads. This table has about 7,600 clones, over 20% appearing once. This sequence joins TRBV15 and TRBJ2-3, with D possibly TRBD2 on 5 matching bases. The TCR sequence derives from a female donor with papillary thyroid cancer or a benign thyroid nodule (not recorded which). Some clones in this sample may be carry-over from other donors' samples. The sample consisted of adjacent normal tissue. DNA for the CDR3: TGTGCCACCATCCGCAGGCCGGGATGGGCAGATACGCAGTATTTT. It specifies CATIRRPGWADTQYF.